The 27 T cell receptor beta chains below were found in one sample sequenced in a study of blood T cell repertoires in COVID-19. Clones were read by immunoSEQ multiplex PCR, and TCRdb kept only the in-frame ones, dropping some. The table records over 250,000 clones, 87% of them present only once. Material: PBMCs or T cells enriched from blood (not recorded which). These receptors were taken from a woman aged 18-30 years who had recovered from COVID-19.

The rearrangement uses TRBV10-2 and TRBJ1-1; unclear D gene. The CDR3 runs 14 residues. Germline V gene lookup returns CDR1 WSHSY and CDR2 SAAADI. With 4 bases removed from V and 0 bases from J, the gap between germline ends came to 9 bases. In nucleotides, the CDR3 is TGCGCCAGCAGTGGGTCTAGAGTGAACACTGAAGCTTTCTTT. It encodes CASSGSRVNTEAFF.

The chain recombines TRBV6-5 with TRBJ1-2, with 12 positions matching TRBD1. This CDR3 contains 14 residues. Germline trimming cut 7 bases from V and 4 bases from J; bases unmatched to any gene: 4. The V gene's germline CDR1 is MNHEY and CDR2 SVGAGI. The CDR3 region is CASTPGQGAYGYTF. The CDR3 DNA is TGTGCCAGCACCCCGGGACAGGGGGCCTATGGCTACACCTTC.

The V and J genes are TRBV4-3 and TRBJ1-3; D might be TRBD1 (6 bases). CDR1 and CDR2 (germline): LGHNA, YSLEER. The CDR3 sequence is 15 residues long. Trimming removed 4 bases from V and 2 bases from J, with 12 bases in between. The CDR3 DNA reads TGCGCCAGCAGCCCCCGAGGGGGGGCTGGAAACACCATATATTTT. Residues: CASSPRGGAGNTIYF.

The rearrangement links TRBV4-3 to TRBJ2-1; a possible D gene is TRBD2 (6 bases). The V gene's germline CDR1 is LGHNA and CDR2 YSLEER. The CDR3 spans 16 residues. Trimming stripped 1 base from V and 4 bases from J, with 14 bases between. CDR3 sequence: CASSQVLAGLYNEQFF. The CDR3, as DNA: TGCGCCAGCAGCCAAGTCTTGGCGGGACTTTACAATGAGCAGTTCTTC.

This sequence joins TRBV19 and TRBJ1-1; no reliable D call. V was trimmed by 1 base and J by 1 base, leaving 10 bases between them. The CDR3 runs 15 residues. The V gene's germline CDR1 is LNHDA and CDR2 SQIVND (reference sequence). The DNA of the CDR3 is TGTGCCAGTAGTATAGCCGAGGGCCGGAACACTGAAGCTTTCTTT. As protein: CASSIAEGRNTEAFF. The full variable domain, completed using reference TRBV19 and TRBJ1-1, is DGGITQSPKYLFRKEGQNVTLSCEQNLNHDAMYWYRQDPGQGLRLIYYSQIVNDFQKGDIAEGYSVSREKKESFPLTVTSAQKNPTAFYLCASSIAEGRNTEAFFGQGTRLTVV.

The genes are TRBV24-1 and TRBJ2-6; no firm D call. The V end was cut by 4 bases, the J end by 1 base, with 10 bases between. Germline CDR1 KGHDR, CDR2 SFDVKD. The CDR3 has 16 residues. CDR3 amino acids: CATSEFRPSGANVLTF. The CDR3, as DNA: TGTGCCACCAGTGAATTCAGGCCGTCTGGGGCCAACGTCCTGACTTTC.

The chain carries TRBV19 and TRBJ2-1; the D gene is possibly TRBD2 (5 bases). The germline V gene encodes CDR1 LNHDA and CDR2 SQIVND (reference sequence). V lost 1 base to trimming and J lost 0 bases, with 13 bases between them. The CDR3 covers 17 residues. DNA of the CDR3: TGTGCCAGTAGTATAGCAGGACTCCTGAGCTCCTACAATGAGCAGTTCTTC. Protein: CASSIAGLLSSYNEQFF.

The V call is TRBV28, the J call TRBJ2-1; D is ambiguous. Trimming took 2 bases from V and 5 from J, leaving 22 bases between them. Germline assignment: CDR1 MDHEN and CDR2 SYDVKM. This CDR3 region has 18 residues. The CDR3 DNA follows: TGTGCCAGCAGTTTACCCCCGGCAGGTCAGCAGAAGGACAATGAGCAGTTCTTC. Residues: CASSLPPAGQQKDNEQFF.

The chain links TRBV6-5 to TRBJ1-2; D ambiguous. Trimming pared 5 bases from V and 8 bases from J, leaving 15 bases between. Germline CDR1 is MNHEY and CDR2 is SVGAGI. This CDR3 has 13 residues. CDR3 region: CASSHPGSYGYTF. The CDR3 region has the DNA TGTGCCAGCAGTCATCCCGGGAGCTACGGCTACACCTTC.

The gene calls are TRBV12-5 and TRBJ2-3, with a tentative D call TRBD1 (6 bases). Between the trimmed V and J ends, which lost 5 bases and 3 bases, there was a span of 9 bases. The germline V gene encodes CDR1 LGHNT and CDR2 FRNRAP. This CDR3 contains 13 residues. The CDR3 bases are TGTGCTAGTGGTGGCCAGGGGACAGATACGCAGTATTTT. This sequence encodes CASGGQGTDTQYF.

The chain employs TRBV5-1 and TRBJ2-1; the match to TRBD1 covers 11 bases. The CDR3 consists of 15 residues. Germline V gene sequence: CDR1 SGHRS, CDR2 YFSETQ. The V gene end was trimmed by 0 bases and the J gene end by 9 bases; junction bases not matched to a gene: 5. The CDR3 reads CASSLAGTGGFEQFF. The CDR3 DNA reads as TGCGCCAGCAGCTTGGCGGGGACAGGGGGTTTTGAGCAGTTCTTC.

The rearrangement joins TRBV19 to TRBJ1-5; TRBD1 might be the D (6 bases). V lost 5 bases and J lost 0, with 11 bases in between. Germline lookup yields CDR1 LNHDA and CDR2 SQIVND (reference sequence). This CDR3 has 15 amino acids. This chain's CDR3 is CASSGGQHSNQPQHF. CDR3 DNA: TGTGCCAGTAGTGGGGGACAACATAGCAATCAGCCCCAGCATTTT.

The V call is TRBV4-2, the J call TRBJ1-1, with TRBD1 matching over 7 bases. Per the germline V gene, CDR1 is LGHNA and CDR2 is YNFKEQ. The CDR3 runs to 14 residues. V shed 3 bases, J shed 7 bases, and the junction held 8 bases outside the gene matches. CDR3 in amino acids: CASSHRTGTIEAFF. The DNA for the CDR3 is TGTGCCAGCAGCCATCGGACAGGAACTATTGAAGCTTTCTTT.

V and J are TRBV7-2 and TRBJ2-3, with 7 bases identical to TRBD2. Germline trimming cut 4 bases from V and 0 bases from J; bases unmatched to any gene: 4. The CDR3 contains 15 residues. Germline assignment: CDR1 SGHTA and CDR2 FQGNSA. In DNA, the CDR3 is TGTGCCAGCAGCTCCCATAGCGGGAGCACAGATACGCAGTATTTT. Protein product: CASSSHSGSTDTQYF.

The chain couples TRBV7-2 to TRBJ2-7, with 10 bases identical to TRBD1. The CDR3 sequence is 14 residues long. V lost 5 bases, J lost 5 bases, and 6 bases stayed unmatched. CDR1 SGHTA and CDR2 FQGNSA come from the germline V gene. CDR3 sequence (DNA): TGTGCCAGCAGCCGGGGACAGGGGAACCACGAGCAGTACTTC. The encoded protein is CASSRGQGNHEQYF.

The genes are TRBV18 and TRBJ1-1; 12 nucleotides line up with TRBD1. Unmatched junction bases numbered 8, after V lost 3 bases and J lost 0 bases. Germline V lookup: CDR1 KGHSH, CDR2 LQKENI. This CDR3 comprises 18 residues. The CDR3 DNA reads as TGTGCCAGCTCACCGTACGGGACAGGGGGCCCCATGAACACTGAAGCTTTCTTT. Amino acid sequence: CASSPYGTGGPMNTEAFF.

The CDR3 loop is CASSQVPGDRGYSTEAFF. The CDR3 nucleotides read TGTGCCAGCAGCCAAGTCCCAGGGGACAGGGGGTATAGCACTGAAGCTTTCTTT. J is TRBJ1-1 and V is TRBV14; 11 positions agree with TRBD1. Per the germline V gene, CDR1 is SGHDN and CDR2 is FVKESK. This CDR3 contains 18 residues. The J segment lost 4 bases and the V segment lost 1 base, leaving 11 bases of the junction unmatched.

This clone was recorded a few times. The chain carries TRBV5-4 and TRBJ2-3; 9 bases match TRBD2. The CDR3 length is 15 residues. The germline V gene has CDR1 SGHNT and CDR2 YYREEE (reference sequence). Trimming removed 2 bases from V and 2 bases from J; junction bases left unmatched: 3. CDR3 in amino acids: CASSLIAGDTDTQYF. CDR3 DNA sequence: TGTGCCAGCAGCTTAATAGCGGGGGACACAGATACGCAGTATTTT. The full variable domain, in which reference TRBV5-4 and TRBJ2-3 provide the parts outside the CDR3, is ETGVTQSPTHLIKTRGQQVTLRCSSQSGHNTVSWYQQALGQGPQFIFQYYREEENGRGNFPPRFSGLQFPNYSSELNVNALELDDSALYLCASSLIAGDTDTQYFGPGTRLTVL.

This chain connects TRBV29-1 to TRBJ2-1, with TRBD1 as a possible D gene (7 bases). The V gene lost 5 bases and the J gene lost 7 bases, with 12 bases spanning the gap. This CDR3 contains 12 residues. CDR1 is SQVTM, CDR2 ANQGSEA, per germline. The CDR3 sequence: CSVYPGGNEQFF. The DNA of the CDR3 is TGCAGCGTTTACCCAGGGGGGAATGAGCAGTTCTTC.

The V and J genes are TRBV7-2 and TRBJ2-1; D remains ambiguous. This CDR3 has 15 residues. The germline CDR1 and CDR2 sequences are SGHTA and FQGNSA. Trimming left V 4 bases short and J 2 bases short, with 12 bases between. The CDR3 DNA reads TGTGCCAGCAGCTCCGCCCGAGAACCCTACAATGAGCAGTTCTTC. This translates into CASSSAREPYNEQFF. The variable domain in full, completed from reference TRBV7-2 and TRBJ2-1, reads GAGVSQSPSNKVTEKGKDVELRCDPISGHTALYWYRQSLGQGLEFLIYFQGNSAPDKSGLPSDRFSAERTGGSVSTLTIQRTQQEDSAVYLCASSSAREPYNEQFFGPGTRLTVL.

The chain couples TRBV4-3 to TRBJ2-5; no clear D. Per germline, CDR1 LGHNA and CDR2 YSLEER. CDR3 length: 13 amino acids. Trimming left V 2 bases short and J 2 bases short, with 6 bases between. The CDR3 loop is CASSQRTQETQYF. The CDR3 DNA follows: TGCGCCAGCAGCCAACGCACTCAAGAGACCCAGTACTTC.

The rearrangement joins TRBV6-2 or TRBV6-3 to TRBJ2-3, with 11 bases identical to TRBD2. V was pared by 3 bases and J by 3 bases, with 8 bases of the junction left unmatched. CDR1 and CDR2 (germline): MNHEY, SVGEGT. The CDR3 sequence is 17 residues long. CDR3 in amino acids: CASSYRNSGGATDTQYF. The CDR3 DNA is TGTGCCAGCAGTTATCGGAATAGCGGGGGGGCAACAGATACGCAGTATTTT.

V and J are TRBV6-1 and TRBJ1-3, with 9 bases lining up with TRBD1. Germline CDR1 is MNHNS and CDR2 is SASEGT. Trimming cost V 4 bases and J 1 base; bases outside gene matches: 5. The CDR3 consists of 16 residues. The chain's CDR3 is CASSVTGGTSGNTIYF. In nucleotides, the CDR3 is TGTGCCAGCAGTGTGACAGGGGGAACGTCTGGAAACACCATATATTTT.

This sequence joins TRBV28 and TRBJ1-2, with no clear D. Trimming removed 3 bases from V and 5 bases from J, with 13 bases in between. The germline CDR1 and CDR2 sequences are MDHEN and SYDVKM. This CDR3 is built from 14 residues. CDR3 residues: CASSLKVLSYGYTF. The CDR3 DNA is TGTGCCAGCAGTTTGAAGGTACTATCTTATGGCTACACCTTC.

This clone was counted a single time. Different DNA sequences within this sample yield the same CDR3. V usage is TRBV27 and J usage is TRBJ2-7; the D gene is possibly TRBD2 (5 bases). V was clipped by 5 bases and J by 3 bases, with 11 bases between them. This CDR3 comprises 13 residues. CDR1 is MNHEY, CDR2 SMNVEV, per germline (reference sequence). In DNA, the CDR3 is TGTGCCAGCAGTCTCAGGACTGGCTACGAGCAGTACTTC. Translating gives CASSLRTGYEQYF.

This clone appeared once. J is TRBJ2-2 and V is TRBV6-4; maybe TRBD2 (6 bases). The ends were cut back, 2 bases at V and 2 bases at J, with 12 bases in the middle. The germline V gene has CDR1 MRHNA and CDR2 SNTAGT. This CDR3 has 16 residues. The DNA for the CDR3 is TGTGCCAGCAGTGACGAGGCGGGGAGAAACACCGGGGAGCTGTTTTTT. Its protein product is CASSDEAGRNTGELFF.

J is TRBJ2-7 and V is TRBV19, with unresolved D. V was pared by 3 bases and J by 0 bases, with 9 bases between. Germline CDR1 and CDR2: LNHDA and SQIVND (reference sequence). The CDR3 sequence is 14 residues long. CDR3 DNA sequence: TGTGCCAGTAGTATGATAAGCTTCTCCTACGAGCAGTACTTC. Protein sequence: CASSMISFSYEQYF.